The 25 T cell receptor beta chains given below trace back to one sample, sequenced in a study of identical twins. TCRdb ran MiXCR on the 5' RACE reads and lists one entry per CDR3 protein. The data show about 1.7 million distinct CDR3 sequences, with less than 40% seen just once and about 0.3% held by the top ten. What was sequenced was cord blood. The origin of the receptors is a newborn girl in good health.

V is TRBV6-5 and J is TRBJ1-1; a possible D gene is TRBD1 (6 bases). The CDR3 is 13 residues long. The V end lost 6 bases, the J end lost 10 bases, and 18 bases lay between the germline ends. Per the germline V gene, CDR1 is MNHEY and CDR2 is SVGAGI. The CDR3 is CASRLGGPAVAFF. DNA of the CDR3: TGTGCCAGCAGATTAGGGGGACCCGCTGTAGCTTTCTTT.

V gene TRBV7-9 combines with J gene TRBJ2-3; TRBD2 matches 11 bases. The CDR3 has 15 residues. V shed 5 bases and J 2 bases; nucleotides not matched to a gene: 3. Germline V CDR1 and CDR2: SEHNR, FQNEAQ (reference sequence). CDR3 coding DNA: TGTGCCAGCAGCCGTAGCGGGGGGGACACAGATACGCAGTATTTT. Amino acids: CASSRSGGDTDTQYF.

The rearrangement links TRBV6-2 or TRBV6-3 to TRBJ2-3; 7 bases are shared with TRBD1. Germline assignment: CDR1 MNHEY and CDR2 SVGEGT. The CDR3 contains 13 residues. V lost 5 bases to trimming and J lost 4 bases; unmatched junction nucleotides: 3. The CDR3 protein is CASSTDRADTQYF. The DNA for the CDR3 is TGTGCCAGCAGTACAGACAGGGCAGATACGCAGTATTTT.

CDR3 in DNA: TGTGCCAGCAGCCAACACACGAACACTGAAGCTTTCTTT. Its translation: CASSQHTNTEAFF. The chain is built from TRBV14 and TRBJ1-1; D not resolved. V was shortened by 2 bases and J by 1 base, with 5 bases between the two germline ends. Germline V gives CDR1 SGHDN, CDR2 FVKESK. The CDR3 consists of 13 residues.

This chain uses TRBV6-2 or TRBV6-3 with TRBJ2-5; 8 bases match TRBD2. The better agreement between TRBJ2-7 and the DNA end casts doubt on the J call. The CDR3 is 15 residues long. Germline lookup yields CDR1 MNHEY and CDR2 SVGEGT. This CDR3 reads CASSSGLVGTTEQYF. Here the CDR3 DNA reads TGTGCCAGCAGTTCGGGACTAGTGGGAACCACCGAGCAGTACTTC.

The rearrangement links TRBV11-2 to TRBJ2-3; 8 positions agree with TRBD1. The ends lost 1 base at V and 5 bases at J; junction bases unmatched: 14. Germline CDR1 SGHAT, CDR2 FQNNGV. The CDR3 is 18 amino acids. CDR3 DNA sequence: TGTGCCAGCAGCTTAGCCCAGGGGGCGGGGTTCCAGGGAGATACGCAGTATTTT. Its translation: CASSLAQGAGFQGDTQYF.

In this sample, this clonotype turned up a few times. The CDR3 DNA reads as TGTGCCAGCAGCACCCCAACAGGGGGCTCCTACAATGAGCAGTTCTTC. Translation: CASSTPTGGSYNEQFF. The chain couples TRBV9 to TRBJ2-1, with 8 bases matching TRBD1. CDR1 and CDR2 from the germline V gene are SGDLS and YYNGEE. This CDR3 has 16 residues. V was clipped by 4 bases and J by 0 bases; unmatched bases: 6. The variable domain in full, completed from reference TRBV9 and TRBJ2-1, reads DSGVTQTPKHLITATGQRVTLRCSPRSGDLSVYWYQQSLDQGLQFLIQYYNGEERAKGNILERFSAQQFPDLHSELNLSSLELGDSALYFCASSTPTGGSYNEQFFGPGTRLTVL.

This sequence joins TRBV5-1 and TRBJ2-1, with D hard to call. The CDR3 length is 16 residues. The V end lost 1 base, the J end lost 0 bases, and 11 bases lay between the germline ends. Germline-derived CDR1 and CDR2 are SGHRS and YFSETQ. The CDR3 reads CASSLRVRNSYNEQFF. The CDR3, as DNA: TGCGCCAGCAGCTTGCGCGTTCGAAACTCCTACAATGAGCAGTTCTTC.

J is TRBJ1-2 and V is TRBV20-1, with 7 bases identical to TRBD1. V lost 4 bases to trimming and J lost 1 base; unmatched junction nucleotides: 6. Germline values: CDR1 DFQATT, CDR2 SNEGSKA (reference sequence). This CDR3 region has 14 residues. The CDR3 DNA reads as TGCAGTGCTACGCGGGACAGCCTTAACTATGGCTACACCTTC. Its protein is CSATRDSLNYGYTF.

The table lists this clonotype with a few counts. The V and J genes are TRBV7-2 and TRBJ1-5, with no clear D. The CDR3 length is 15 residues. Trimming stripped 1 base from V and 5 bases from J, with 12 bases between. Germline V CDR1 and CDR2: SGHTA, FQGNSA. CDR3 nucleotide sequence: TGTGCCAGCAGCTTAGAAGCCACCCGGGATCAGCCCCAGCATTTT. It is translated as CASSLEATRDQPQHF.

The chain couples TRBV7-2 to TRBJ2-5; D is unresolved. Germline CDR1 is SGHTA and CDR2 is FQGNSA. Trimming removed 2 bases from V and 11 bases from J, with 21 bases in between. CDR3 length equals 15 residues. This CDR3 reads CASSLMDSFTYGQYF. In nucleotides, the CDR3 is TGTGCCAGCAGCTTAATGGATAGCTTCACCTACGGGCAGTACTTC.

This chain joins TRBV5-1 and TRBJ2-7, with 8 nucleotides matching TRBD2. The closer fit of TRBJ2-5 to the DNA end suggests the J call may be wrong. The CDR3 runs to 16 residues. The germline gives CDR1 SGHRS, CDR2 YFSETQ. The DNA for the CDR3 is TGCGCCAGCAGCCCCCAAGCCGGGACTAGGGGGGAGACCCAGTACTTC. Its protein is CASSPQAGTRGETQYF.

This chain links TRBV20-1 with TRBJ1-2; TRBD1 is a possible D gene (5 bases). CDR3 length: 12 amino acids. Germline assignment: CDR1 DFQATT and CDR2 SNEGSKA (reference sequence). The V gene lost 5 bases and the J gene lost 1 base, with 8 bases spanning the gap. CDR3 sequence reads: CSAQGVNYGYTF. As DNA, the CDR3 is TGCAGTGCTCAAGGGGTTAACTATGGCTACACCTTC.

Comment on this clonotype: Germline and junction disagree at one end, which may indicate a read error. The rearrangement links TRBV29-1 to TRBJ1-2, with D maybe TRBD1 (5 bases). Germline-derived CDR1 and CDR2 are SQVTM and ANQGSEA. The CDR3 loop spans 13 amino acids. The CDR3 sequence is CGVELGPGYGYTF. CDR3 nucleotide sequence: TGCGGCGTTGAACTGGGGCCGGGGTATGGCTACACCTTC.

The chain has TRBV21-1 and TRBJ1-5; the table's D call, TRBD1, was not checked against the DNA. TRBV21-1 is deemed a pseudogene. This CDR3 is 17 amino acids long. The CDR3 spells CASSKDWDRGLNQPQHF. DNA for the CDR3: TGTGCCAGCAGCAAAGACTGGGACAGGGGGCTGAATCAGCCCCAGCATTTT.

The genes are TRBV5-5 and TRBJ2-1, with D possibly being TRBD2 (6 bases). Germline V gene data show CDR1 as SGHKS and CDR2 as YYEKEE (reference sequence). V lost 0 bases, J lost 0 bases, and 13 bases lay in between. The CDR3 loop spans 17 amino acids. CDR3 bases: TGTGCCAGCAGCTTGGGGGGGACTCGCGGCTCCTACAATGAGCAGTTCTTC. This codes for CASSLGGTRGSYNEQFF.

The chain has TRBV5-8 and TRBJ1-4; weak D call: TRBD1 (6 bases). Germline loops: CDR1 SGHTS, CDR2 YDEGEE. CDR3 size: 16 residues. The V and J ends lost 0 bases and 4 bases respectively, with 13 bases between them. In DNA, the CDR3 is TGTGCCAGCAGCTTGGGTGTTTGGACAGTTAATGAAAAACTGTTTTTT. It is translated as CASSLGVWTVNEKLFF.

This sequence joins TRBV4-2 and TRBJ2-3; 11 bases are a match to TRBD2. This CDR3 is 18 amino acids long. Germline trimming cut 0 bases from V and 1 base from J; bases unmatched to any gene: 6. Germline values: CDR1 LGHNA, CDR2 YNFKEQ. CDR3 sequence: CASSQEGPLAGGTDTQYF. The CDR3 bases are TGTGCCAGCAGCCAAGAAGGACCACTAGCGGGGGGCACAGATACGCAGTATTTT.

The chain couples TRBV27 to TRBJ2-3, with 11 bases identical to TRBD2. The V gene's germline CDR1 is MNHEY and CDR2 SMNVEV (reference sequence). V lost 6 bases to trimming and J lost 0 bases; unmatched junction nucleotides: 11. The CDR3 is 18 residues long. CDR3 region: CASRARLAGSPSTDTQYF. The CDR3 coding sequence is TGTGCCAGCAGAGCTAGACTAGCGGGGAGTCCTAGCACAGATACGCAGTATTTT.

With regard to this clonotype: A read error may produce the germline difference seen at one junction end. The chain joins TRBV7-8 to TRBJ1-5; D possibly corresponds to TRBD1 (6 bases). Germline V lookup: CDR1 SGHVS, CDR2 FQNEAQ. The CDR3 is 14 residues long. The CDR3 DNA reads TGTTCCAGCAGCGAGAGGGGGACGGATCAGCCCCAGCATTTT. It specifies CSSSERGTDQPQHF.

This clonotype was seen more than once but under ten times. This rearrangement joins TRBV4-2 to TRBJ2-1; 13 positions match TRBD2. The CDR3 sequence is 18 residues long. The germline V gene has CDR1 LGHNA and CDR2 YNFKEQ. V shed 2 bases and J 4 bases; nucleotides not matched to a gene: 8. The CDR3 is CASSQFTSGGAVYNEQFF. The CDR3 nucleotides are TGTGCCAGCAGCCAATTCACTAGCGGGGGGGCGGTATACAATGAGCAGTTCTTC.

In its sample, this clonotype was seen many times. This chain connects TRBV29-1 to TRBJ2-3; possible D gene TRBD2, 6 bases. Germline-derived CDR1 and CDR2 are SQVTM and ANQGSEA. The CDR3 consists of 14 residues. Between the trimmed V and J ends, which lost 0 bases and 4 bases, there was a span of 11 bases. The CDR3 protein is CSVEDGLLPDTQYF. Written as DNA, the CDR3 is TGCAGCGTTGAAGATGGACTACTCCCAGATACGCAGTATTTT.

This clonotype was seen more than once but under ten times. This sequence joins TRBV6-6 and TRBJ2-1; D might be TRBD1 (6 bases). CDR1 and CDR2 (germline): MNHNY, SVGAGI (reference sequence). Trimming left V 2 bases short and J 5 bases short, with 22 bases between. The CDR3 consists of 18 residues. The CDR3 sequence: CASSYRRQGLVSHNEQFF. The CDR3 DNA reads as TGTGCCAGCAGTTACAGGCGGCAGGGGCTAGTTTCACACAATGAGCAGTTCTTC.

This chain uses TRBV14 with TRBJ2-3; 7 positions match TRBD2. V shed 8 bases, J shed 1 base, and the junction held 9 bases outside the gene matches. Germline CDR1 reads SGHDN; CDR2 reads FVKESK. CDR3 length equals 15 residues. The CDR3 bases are TGTGCCAGCCGTCGGGGGGTCGGGCGCACAGATACGCAGTATTTT. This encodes CASRRGVGRTDTQYF.

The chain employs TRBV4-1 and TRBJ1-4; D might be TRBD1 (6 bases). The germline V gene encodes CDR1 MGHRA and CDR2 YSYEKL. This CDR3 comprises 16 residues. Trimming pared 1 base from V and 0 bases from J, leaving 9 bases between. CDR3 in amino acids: CASSQGDIPTNEKLFF. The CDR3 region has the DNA TGCGCCAGCAGCCAAGGGGACATACCAACTAATGAAAAACTGTTTTTT.